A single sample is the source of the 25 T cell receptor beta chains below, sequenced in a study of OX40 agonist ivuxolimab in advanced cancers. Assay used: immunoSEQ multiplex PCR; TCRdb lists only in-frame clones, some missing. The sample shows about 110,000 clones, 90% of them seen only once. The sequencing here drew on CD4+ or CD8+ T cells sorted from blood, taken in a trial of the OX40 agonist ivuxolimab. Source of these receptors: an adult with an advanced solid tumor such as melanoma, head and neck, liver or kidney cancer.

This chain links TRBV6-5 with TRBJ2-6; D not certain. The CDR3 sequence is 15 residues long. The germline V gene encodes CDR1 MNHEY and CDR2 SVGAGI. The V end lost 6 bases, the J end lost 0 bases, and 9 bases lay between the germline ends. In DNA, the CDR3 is TGTGCCAGCAGGCCAGGCGTCTCTGGGGCCAACGTCCTGACTTTC. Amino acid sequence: CASRPGVSGANVLTF.

The CDR3 DNA is TGCGCCAGCAGCCAGCCCCTTGCAGGGGGCTATAGTGAGCAGTTCTTC. Its protein is CASSQPLAGGYSEQFF. The V call is TRBV4-3, the J call TRBJ2-1; 8 bases align to TRBD1. CDR1 and CDR2 from the germline V gene are LGHNA and YSLEER. With V trimmed by 3 bases and J by 9 bases, 13 bases remained unmatched. CDR3 length: 16 amino acids.

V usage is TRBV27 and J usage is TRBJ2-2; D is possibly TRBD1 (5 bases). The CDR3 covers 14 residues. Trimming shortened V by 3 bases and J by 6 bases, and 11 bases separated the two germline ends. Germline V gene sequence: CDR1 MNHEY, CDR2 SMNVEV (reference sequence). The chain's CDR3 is CASSLSQGAGELFF. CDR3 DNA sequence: TGTGCCAGCAGTTTGAGCCAGGGTGCCGGGGAGCTGTTTTTT.

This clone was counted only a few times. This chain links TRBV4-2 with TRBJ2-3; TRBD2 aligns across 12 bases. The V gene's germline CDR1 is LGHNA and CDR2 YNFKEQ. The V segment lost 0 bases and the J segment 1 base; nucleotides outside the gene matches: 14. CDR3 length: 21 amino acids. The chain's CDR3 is CASSQEGSNGLAGSRTDTQYF. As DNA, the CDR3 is TGTGCCAGCAGCCAAGAAGGGTCGAACGGACTAGCGGGGTCCCGCACAGATACGCAGTATTTT.

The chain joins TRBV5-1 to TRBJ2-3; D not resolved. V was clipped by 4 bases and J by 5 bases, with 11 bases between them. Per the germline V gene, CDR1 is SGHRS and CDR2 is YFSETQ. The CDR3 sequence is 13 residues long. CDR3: CASSLKEVDTQYF. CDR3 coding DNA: TGCGCCAGCAGCCTCAAGGAAGTAGATACGCAGTATTTT. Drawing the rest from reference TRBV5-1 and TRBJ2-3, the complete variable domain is KAGVTQTPRYLIKTRGQQVTLSCSPISGHRSVSWYQQTPGQGLQFLFEYFSETQRNKGNFPGRFSGRQFSNSRSEMNVSTLELGDSALYLCASSLKEVDTQYFGPGTRLTVL.

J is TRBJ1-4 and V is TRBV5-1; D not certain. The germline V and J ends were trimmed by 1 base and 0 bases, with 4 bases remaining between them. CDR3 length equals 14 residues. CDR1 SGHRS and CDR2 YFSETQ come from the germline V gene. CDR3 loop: CASSLSATNEKLFF. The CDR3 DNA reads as TGCGCCAGCAGCTTGTCCGCAACTAATGAAAAACTGTTTTTT.

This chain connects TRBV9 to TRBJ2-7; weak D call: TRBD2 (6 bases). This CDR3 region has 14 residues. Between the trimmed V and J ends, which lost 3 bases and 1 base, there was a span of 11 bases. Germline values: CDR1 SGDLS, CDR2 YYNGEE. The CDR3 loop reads CASSALSGSYEQYF. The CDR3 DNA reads TGTGCCAGCAGCGCCTTAAGCGGGTCCTACGAGCAGTACTTC.

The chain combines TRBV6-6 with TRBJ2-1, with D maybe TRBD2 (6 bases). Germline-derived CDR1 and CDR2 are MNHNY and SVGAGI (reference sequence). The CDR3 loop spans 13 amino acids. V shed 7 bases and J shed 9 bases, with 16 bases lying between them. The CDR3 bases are TGTGCCAGCATCCTGGAGGGTAGCGGTGAGCAGTTCTTC. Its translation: CASILEGSGEQFF.

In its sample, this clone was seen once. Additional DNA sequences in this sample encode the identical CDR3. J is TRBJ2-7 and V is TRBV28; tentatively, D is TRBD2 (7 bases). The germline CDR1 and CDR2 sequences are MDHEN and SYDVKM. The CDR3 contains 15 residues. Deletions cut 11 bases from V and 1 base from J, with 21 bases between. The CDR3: CACSGEGRGSYEQYF. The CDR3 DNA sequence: TGTGCCTGCTCGGGGGAGGGGAGGGGGTCCTACGAGCAGTACTTC.

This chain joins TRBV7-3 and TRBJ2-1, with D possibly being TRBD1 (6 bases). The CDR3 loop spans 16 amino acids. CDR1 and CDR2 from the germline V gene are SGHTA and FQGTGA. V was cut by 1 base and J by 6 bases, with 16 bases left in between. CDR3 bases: TGTGCCAGCAGCTTAAGTCAGCAGGGGCAAAGCAATGAGCAGTTCTTC. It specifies CASSLSQQGQSNEQFF. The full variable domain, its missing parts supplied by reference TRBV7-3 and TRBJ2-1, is GAGVSQTPSNKVTEKGKYVELRCDPISGHTALYWYRQSLGQGPEFLIYFQGTGAADDSGLPNDRFFAVRPEGSVSTLKIQRTERGDSAVYLCASSLSQQGQSNEQFFGPGTRLTVL.

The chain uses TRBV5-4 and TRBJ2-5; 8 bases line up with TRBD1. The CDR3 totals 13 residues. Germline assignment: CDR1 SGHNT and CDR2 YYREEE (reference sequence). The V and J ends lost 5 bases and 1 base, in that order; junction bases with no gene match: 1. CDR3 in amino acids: CASRDRVQETQYF. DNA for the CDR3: TGTGCCAGCAGGGACAGGGTCCAAGAGACCCAGTACTTC.

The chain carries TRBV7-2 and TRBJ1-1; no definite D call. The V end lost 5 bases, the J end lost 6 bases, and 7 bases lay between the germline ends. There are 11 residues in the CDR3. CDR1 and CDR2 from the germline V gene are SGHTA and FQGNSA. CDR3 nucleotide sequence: TGTGCCAGCAGCCAAGCTCCTGAAGCTTTCTTT. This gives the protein CASSQAPEAFF.

The CDR3 DNA sequence: TGTGCCAGCAGCCATAATAGCGGGGGCTCCTACAATGAGCAGTTCTTC. Encoded protein: CASSHNSGGSYNEQFF. The chain employs TRBV7-2 and TRBJ2-1, with 9 positions matching TRBD2. With 5 bases clipped from V and 0 bases from J, the junction kept 5 bases outside the gene matches. CDR3 size: 16 residues. From germline, CDR1 is SGHTA and CDR2 FQGNSA.

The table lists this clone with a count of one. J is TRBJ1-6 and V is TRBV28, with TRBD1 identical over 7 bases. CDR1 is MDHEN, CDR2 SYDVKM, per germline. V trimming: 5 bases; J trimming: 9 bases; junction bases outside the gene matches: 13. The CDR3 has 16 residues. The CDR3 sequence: CASSPRDSGLGSPLHF. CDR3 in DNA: TGTGCCAGCAGTCCTCGGGACAGCGGTTTGGGTTCACCCCTCCACTTT.

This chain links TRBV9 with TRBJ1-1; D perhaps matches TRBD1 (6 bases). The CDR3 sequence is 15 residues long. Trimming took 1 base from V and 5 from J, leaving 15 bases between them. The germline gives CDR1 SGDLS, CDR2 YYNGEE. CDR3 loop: CASSVTPGAVTEAFF. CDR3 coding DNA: TGTGCCAGCAGCGTAACGCCGGGGGCGGTGACTGAAGCTTTCTTT.

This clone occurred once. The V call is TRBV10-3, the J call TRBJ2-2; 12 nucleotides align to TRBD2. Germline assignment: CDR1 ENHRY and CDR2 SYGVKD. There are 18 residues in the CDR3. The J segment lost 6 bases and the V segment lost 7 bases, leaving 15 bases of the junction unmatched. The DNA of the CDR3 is TGTGCCATCAAGGACAGGGGGGCTAGCGGGGGGGCCTCCGGGGAGCTGTTTTTT. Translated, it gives CAIKDRGASGGASGELFF.

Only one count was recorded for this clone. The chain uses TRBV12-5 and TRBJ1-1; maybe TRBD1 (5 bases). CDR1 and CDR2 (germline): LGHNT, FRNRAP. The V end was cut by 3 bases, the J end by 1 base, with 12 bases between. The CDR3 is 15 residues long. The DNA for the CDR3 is TGTGCTAGTGGTTTAAGGGGATTAGGGAACACTGAAGCTTTCTTT. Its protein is CASGLRGLGNTEAFF.

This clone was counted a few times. The CDR3 DNA reads TGCGCCAGCAGCCAAGATAGGAGGGGAGGAACAGATACGCAGTATTTT. Translation gives CASSQDRRGGTDTQYF. V and J are TRBV4-3 and TRBJ2-3, with D perhaps matching TRBD2 (6 bases). The CDR3 has 16 amino acids. Germline V CDR1 and CDR2: LGHNA, YSLEER. Trimming left V 0 bases short and J 3 bases short, with 13 bases between.

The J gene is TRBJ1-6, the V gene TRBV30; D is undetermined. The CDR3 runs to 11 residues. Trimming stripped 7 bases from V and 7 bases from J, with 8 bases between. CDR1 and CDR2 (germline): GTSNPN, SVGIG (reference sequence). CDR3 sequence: CAYTRNSPLHF. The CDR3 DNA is TGTGCCTATACAAGGAATTCACCCCTCCACTTT.

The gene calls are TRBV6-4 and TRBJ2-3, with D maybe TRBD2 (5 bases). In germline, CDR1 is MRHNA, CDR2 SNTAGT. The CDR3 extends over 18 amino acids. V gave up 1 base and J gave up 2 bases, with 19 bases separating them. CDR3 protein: CASSDFPGAPAATDTQYF. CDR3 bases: TGTGCCAGCAGTGACTTCCCGGGCGCTCCAGCGGCCACAGATACGCAGTATTTT.

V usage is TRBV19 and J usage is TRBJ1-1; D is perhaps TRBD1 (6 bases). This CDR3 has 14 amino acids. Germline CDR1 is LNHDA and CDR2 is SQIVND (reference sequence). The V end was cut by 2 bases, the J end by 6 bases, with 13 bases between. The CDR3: CASSIRGGMAEAFF. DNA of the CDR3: TGTGCCAGTAGTATAAGGGGGGGTATGGCTGAAGCTTTCTTT.

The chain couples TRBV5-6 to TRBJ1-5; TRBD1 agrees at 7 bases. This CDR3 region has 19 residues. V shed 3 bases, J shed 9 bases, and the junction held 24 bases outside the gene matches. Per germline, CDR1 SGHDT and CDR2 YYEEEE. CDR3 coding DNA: TGTGCCAGCAGCTGGTGGACAGGTTCGACGCGACGACGGTCGTGGCCCCAGCATTTT. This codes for CASSWWTGSTRRRSWPQHF.

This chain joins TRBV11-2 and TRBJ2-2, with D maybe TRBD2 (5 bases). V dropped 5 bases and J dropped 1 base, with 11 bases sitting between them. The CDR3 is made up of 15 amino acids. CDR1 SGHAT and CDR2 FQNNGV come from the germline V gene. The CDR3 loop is CASSPSAGNTGELFF. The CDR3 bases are TGTGCCAGCAGCCCCAGCGCGGGGAACACCGGGGAGCTGTTTTTT.

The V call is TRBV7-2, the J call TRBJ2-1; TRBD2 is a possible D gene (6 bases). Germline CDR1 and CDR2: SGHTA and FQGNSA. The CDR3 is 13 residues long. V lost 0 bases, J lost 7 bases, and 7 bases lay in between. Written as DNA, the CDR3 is TGTGCCAGCAGCTTAGCGGGGAGGAATGAGCAGTTCTTC. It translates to CASSLAGRNEQFF.

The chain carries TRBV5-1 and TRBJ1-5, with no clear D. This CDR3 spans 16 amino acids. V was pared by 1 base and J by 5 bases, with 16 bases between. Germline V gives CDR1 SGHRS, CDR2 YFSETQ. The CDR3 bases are TGCGCCAGCAGCTTGACGGGCCCTCCTGGGGATCAGCCCCAGCATTTT. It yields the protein CASSLTGPPGDQPQHF.